The 9 T cell receptor beta chains in this list originate from one sample, sequenced in a study of identical twins. TCRdb reanalysed the 5' RACE reads using MiXCR and keeps one entry per CDR3 protein. The data contain hundreds of thousands of distinct CDR3 sequences, 8.5% to 9% of them singletons. A further study also used this sample, focusing on yellow fever vaccine responses in identical twins.

Sequencing input: PBMCs. These receptors were taken from a woman under 30 in good health.

This clonotype was observed many times. The chain couples TRBV12-3 or TRBV12-4 to TRBJ1-1, with D tentatively TRBD1 (6 bases). Trimming took off 5 bases at V and 1 base at J, with 11 bases between the two ends. The CDR3 has 14 residues. CDR3 in DNA: TGTGCCAGCAGTCGTCAGGGGCCGAACACTGAAGCTTTCTTT. Its protein product is CASSRQGPNTEAFF.

This clonotype is a singleton in its sample. Germline and junction disagree at one end, which may indicate a read error. The CDR3 nucleotides read TGTGCCTGCAGCTTCACGAGACTAGCGGGACGCCGCATCTACAATGAGCAGTTCTTC. This encodes CACSFTRLAGRRIYNEQFF. The chain uses TRBV11-2 and TRBJ2-1, with TRBD2 matching over 11 bases. Germline V gives CDR1 SGHAT, CDR2 FQNNGV. CDR3 length equals 19 residues.

This clonotype came up a few times. The chain carries TRBV7-8 and TRBJ2-7, with 8 bases fitting TRBD1. Trimming at V came to 4 bases and at J to 2 bases, leaving 7 bases not matched to a gene. There are 15 residues in the CDR3. The germline V gene has CDR1 SGHVS and CDR2 FQNEAQ. DNA of the CDR3: TGTGCCAGCAGCTACGGGACAGGCTCAGCCTACGAGCAGTACTTC. Amino acid sequence: CASSYGTGSAYEQYF.

There are many counts of this clonotype. This chain links TRBV10-3 with TRBJ1-2; no clear D gene. With 2 bases removed from V and 5 bases from J, the gap between germline ends came to 9 bases. The V gene's germline CDR1 is ENHRY and CDR2 SYGVKD. CDR3 size: 13 residues. CDR3 sequence (DNA): TGTGCCATCAGTGAGGAGGGCCGGTATGGCTACACCTTC. This gives the protein CAISEEGRYGYTF.

There are a few counts of this clonotype. The chain combines TRBV12-5 with TRBJ1-1, with TRBD1 as a possible D gene (5 bases). Between the trimmed V and J ends, which lost 5 bases and 10 bases, there was a span of 17 bases. CDR3 length: 13 amino acids. Germline CDR1 is LGHNT and CDR2 is FRNRAP. The CDR3 reads CASGLEQERLAFF. The CDR3 coding sequence is TGTGCTAGTGGTCTCGAACAGGAAAGGCTAGCTTTCTTT.

At least ten counts were recorded for this clonotype. CDR3 amino acids: CASSDISGANVLTF. The CDR3 bases are TGTGCCAGCAGTGATATCTCTGGGGCCAACGTCCTGACTTTC. The V gene is TRBV12-3 or TRBV12-4, the J gene TRBJ2-6; unclear D gene. The CDR3 spans 14 residues. V was pared by 5 bases and J by 0 bases, with 5 bases between.

This clonotype was recorded at least ten times. V gene TRBV7-2 combines with J gene TRBJ2-1; D gene ambiguous. The length of the CDR3 is 17 residues. Germline values: CDR1 SGHTA, CDR2 FQGNSA. V was trimmed by 0 bases and J by 2 bases, leaving 14 bases between them. CDR3 region: CASSLAELVGPYNEQFF. The DNA for the CDR3 is TGTGCCAGCAGCTTAGCTGAGCTAGTTGGACCCTACAATGAGCAGTTCTTC.

The chain couples TRBV4-1 to TRBJ2-2; D gene uncertain. CDR1 is MGHRA, CDR2 YSYEKL, per germline. The CDR3 covers 12 residues. V gave up 2 bases and J gave up 11 bases, with 9 bases separating them. CDR3 protein: CASSQIFGELFF. The CDR3 DNA reads TGCGCCAGCAGCCAAATTTTCGGTGAGCTGTTTTTT.

The CDR3 DNA sequence: TGTGCCAGCAGCCAAGTTCAGAACACCGGGGAGCTGTTTTTT. This codes for CASSQVQNTGELFF. The chain couples TRBV3-1 to TRBJ2-2; D remains ambiguous. The length of the CDR3 is 14 residues. Deletions cut 1 base from V and 1 base from J, with 4 bases between. CDR1 is LGHDT and CDR2 is YNNKEL in the germline V gene (reference sequence).